The rows below give T cell receptor beta chains drawn from one sample of a study of response to subunit inactivated influenza vaccine. TCRdb re-analysed the RT-PCR reads in MiXCR, keeping a single row per CDR3 protein. The sample has about 700,000 distinct CDR3 sequences; more than 11% are singletons. Sequencing was performed on PBMCs from blood, taken 14 to 15 days before vaccination. All receptors come from a man in his fifties who received an inactivated influenza vaccine. The CDR3 runs from the conserved cysteine through the conserved F or W. The D gene is left open where the match is weak. A row's size may be missing; if present it is once, few, many or a size class.

TRBJ2-5 . many TRBV5-1 CASSPSDRTKETQYF TGCGCCAGCAGCCCGTCGGACAGAACGAAAGAGACCCAGTACTTC
TRBJ2-1 . . TRBV9 CASSVVDSRSYNEQFF TGTGCCAGCAGCGTAGTGGACTCCCGCTCCTACAATGAGCAGTTCTTC
TRBJ2-5 . . TRBV23-1 CASVRDTRHQETQYF TGCGCCAGCGTACGGGACACCCGTCACCAAGAGACCCAGTACTTC
TRBJ2-2 . few TRBV7-2 CASSLIGLPGELFF TGTGCCAGCAGCTTAATAGGGCTCCCCGGGGAGCTGTTTTTT
TRBJ2-5 TRBD1 . TRBV5-1 CASARQGAPETQYF TGCGCCAGCGCTAGGCAGGGGGCGCCGGAGACCCAGTACTTC
TRBJ1-5 TRBD1 . TRBV11-2 CASSLEPGGFGNQPQHF TGTGCCAGCAGCTTAGAGCCAGGGGGGTTTGGCAATCAGCCCCAGCATTTT
TRBJ2-1 TRBD2 few TRBV7-9 CASSLTGTSGFYNEQFF TGTGCCAGCAGCTTAACTGGGACTAGCGGGTTTTACAATGAGCAGTTCTTC
TRBJ2-2 TRBD2 few TRBV20-1 CSARGSGGSTGELFF TGCAGTGCTAGGGGCAGCGGGGGGTCCACCGGGGAGCTGTTTTTT
TRBJ2-3 TRBD1 . TRBV19 CASSPSGTGGGTDTQYF TGTGCCAGTAGCCCATCCGGGACAGGGGGCGGCACAGATACGCAGTATTTT
TRBJ2-7 TRBD2 few TRBV9 CASSGGTSGYEQYF TGTGCCAGCAGCGGGGGGACTAGCGGATACGAGCAGTACTTC
TRBJ2-7 . . TRBV4-1 CASSSSPGAIYEQYF TGCGCCAGCAGCTCAAGTCCGGGGGCGATCTACGAGCAGTACTTC
TRBJ2-1 TRBD2 many TRBV12-3/TRBV12-4 CASSPGLANNEQFF TGTGCCAGCAGTCCGGGACTAGCTAACAATGAGCAGTTCTTC
TRBJ2-5 . few TRBV20-1 CSGTGGATQETQYF TGCAGTGGTACCGGTGGGGCCACGCAAGAGACCCAGTACTTC
TRBJ2-7 . . TRBV28 CASRPTGIGYEQYF TGTGCCAGCAGACCTACAGGGATCGGGTACGAGCAGTACTTC